These 11 T cell receptor beta chains came from one sample sequenced in a study of neurological immune-mediated disorders. TCRdb passed the 5' RACE reads through MiXCR, listing each CDR3 protein once. The sample carries some 60,000 distinct CDR3 sequences, under 4.5% recorded once. Sequenced input: PBMCs. The receptors here all came from a woman aged 25-40 years with multiple sclerosis.

This clonotype has at least ten counts. V and J are TRBV15 and TRBJ2-4; no reliable D call. This CDR3 spans 12 amino acids. Between the trimmed V and J ends, which lost 0 bases and 8 bases, there was a span of 5 bases. Germline V lookup: CDR1 LNHNV, CDR2 YYDKDF (reference sequence). The CDR3 DNA reads as TGTGCCACCAGCAGAGATCGGCACATTCAGTACTTC. It encodes CATSRDRHIQYF. Using reference TRBV15 and TRBJ2-4 for the parts outside the CDR3, the full variable domain is DAMVIQNPRYQVTQFGKPVTLSCSQTLNHNVMYWYQQKSSQAPKLLFHYYDKDFNNEADTPDNFQSRRPNTSFCFLDIRSPGLGDTAMYLCATSRDRHIQYFGAGTRLSVL.

This clonotype was observed a few times. The CDR3 is CASSLSPSTDTQYF. The CDR3 bases are TGTGCCAGCAGCTTATCCCCTAGCACAGATACGCAGTATTTT. The rearrangement links TRBV7-2 to TRBJ2-3, with D unclear. V was cut by 2 bases and J by 0 bases, with 6 bases left in between. Germline CDR1 is SGHTA and CDR2 is FQGNSA. CDR3 length: 14 amino acids.

This clonotype was seen many times. This chain joins TRBV12-3 or TRBV12-4 and TRBJ1-1, with D maybe TRBD1 (6 bases). The CDR3 length is 13 residues. V was clipped by 5 bases and J by 8 bases, with 15 bases between them. The CDR3 DNA sequence: TGTGCCAGCAGTGTAATCCGGACAGCGGAAGCTTTCTTT. Translated, it gives CASSVIRTAEAFF.

This chain connects TRBV7-2 to TRBJ1-1, with D maybe TRBD1 (6 bases). Germline values: CDR1 SGHTA, CDR2 FQGNSA. Trimming removed 1 base at V and 0 bases at J, with 15 bases between. The CDR3 extends over 17 amino acids. CDR3 coding DNA: TGTGCCAGCAGCTTAGTTGTTGTTTGGGGGCTGAACACTGAAGCTTTCTTT. Residues: CASSLVVVWGLNTEAFF.

This clonotype has a count of ten or more. The gene calls are TRBV5-1 and TRBJ2-5; possibly TRBD1 for D (6 bases). Looked up from germline, CDR1 is SGHRS and CDR2 is YFSETQ. The V and J ends lost 4 bases and 2 bases respectively, with 12 bases between them. The CDR3 spans 14 residues. The CDR3 is CASSVRTAQETQYF. CDR3 in DNA: TGCGCCAGCAGCGTGCGGACAGCTCAAGAGACCCAGTACTTC. The variable domain in full, completed from reference TRBV5-1 and TRBJ2-5, reads KAGVTQTPRYLIKTRGQQVTLSCSPISGHRSVSWYQQTPGQGLQFLFEYFSETQRNKGNFPGRFSGRQFSNSRSEMNVSTLELGDSALYLCASSVRTAQETQYFGPGTRLLVL.

This clonotype was observed at least ten times. The chain uses TRBV2 and TRBJ1-4; D gene uncertain. V lost 1 base to trimming and J lost 4 bases, with 7 bases between them. CDR3 length: 14 amino acids. Germline V lookup: CDR1 SNHLY, CDR2 FYNNEI. The CDR3 DNA reads TGTGCCAGCAGTGAAGGGCAGGATAATGAAAAACTGTTTTTT. Encoded protein: CASSEGQDNEKLFF.

This clonotype showed up many times. The chain joins TRBV5-1 to TRBJ2-2; TRBD1 matches at 8 bases. V shed 7 bases, J shed 6 bases, and the junction held 5 bases outside the gene matches. Germline CDR1 and CDR2: SGHRS and YFSETQ. This CDR3 is built from 13 residues. The CDR3 DNA follows: TGCGCCAGCGGACAGGGTGGCCCCGGGGAGCTGTTTTTT. This gives the protein CASGQGGPGELFF.

This clonotype was seen a handful of times. The rearrangement joins TRBV5-1 to TRBJ2-3, with 12 nucleotides matching TRBD1. The CDR3 runs 16 residues. After removal of 4 bases from V and 4 bases from J, the junction contained 7 bases not matched to a gene. Germline lookup yields CDR1 SGHRS and CDR2 YFSETQ. The DNA for the CDR3 is TGCGCCAGCAGCCTAGGGACAGGGGGCAGCGCAGATACGCAGTATTTT. Translation: CASSLGTGGSADTQYF.

This clonotype was seen ten or more times. The chain combines TRBV5-1 with TRBJ2-1; D is undetermined. CDR3 size: 13 residues. Germline V gives CDR1 SGHRS, CDR2 YFSETQ. V lost 2 bases, J lost 15 bases, and 18 bases lay in between. This CDR3 is CASSFADPTSWFF. CDR3 DNA sequence: TGCGCCAGCAGCTTTGCCGACCCTACATCGTGGTTCTTC.

V gene TRBV20-1 combines with J gene TRBJ2-7, with 10 nucleotides matching TRBD2. Losses at the gene ends were 6 bases for V and 0 bases for J; bases not matched to a gene: 5. The CDR3 extends over 14 amino acids. Germline assignment: CDR1 DFQATT and CDR2 SNEGSKA (reference sequence). The CDR3 sequence is CSANSGGGSYEQYF. The CDR3 coding sequence is TGCAGTGCAAACAGCGGGGGGGGCTCCTACGAGCAGTACTTC.

This clonotype was seen many times. The V call is TRBV12-3 or TRBV12-4, the J call TRBJ2-7; no clear D gene. V shed 2 bases and J shed 2 bases, with 7 bases lying between them. The CDR3 extends over 13 amino acids. The CDR3 nucleotides are TGTGCCAGCAGTTTAACTGGTACCTACGAGCAGTACTTC. Amino acids: CASSLTGTYEQYF.